This T cell receptor beta chain derives from a study of blood T cell repertoires in COVID-19. Looking at the study overall: The origin of the acute and convalescent COVID-19 samples was the United States, Italy and Spain.

This clone was seen only once. V was clipped by 6 bases and J by 0 bases, with 9 bases between them. This CDR3 has 14 amino acids. Looked up from germline, CDR1 is LNHDA and CDR2 is SQIVND (reference sequence). Produced via immunoSEQ multiplex PCR; TCRdb's table is partial and in-frame only. The sample records some 80,000 clones, approximately 84% being singletons. This rearrangement joins TRBV19 to TRBJ1-3, with D uncertain. This clonotype was sampled from a man between 60 and 75 years old with COVID-19, enrolled during active disease. The source material was peripheral blood. The chain's CDR3 is CASRGESSGNTIYF. The CDR3 coding sequence is TGTGCCAGTAGGGGAGAAAGCTCTGGAAACACCATATATTTT.